The clone carrying this T cell receptor beta chain was counted ten times or more. What it recognizes is unknown. This entry belongs to a study of early T cells in non-severe SARS-CoV-2 infection. Study conclusions and caveats: Anti-spike CD8 responses were favored by VDJdb matching, which missed private and CD4 specificities.

TCRdb re-called the 5' RACE reads through MiXCR, storing one row per CDR3 protein. The data show around 22,000 distinct CDR3 sequences, 3% to 4% seen once. Looked up from germline, CDR1 is SEHNR and CDR2 is FQNEAQ (reference sequence). V was clipped by 6 bases and J by 8 bases, with 16 bases between them. CDR3 length: 14 residues. The specimen was whole blood. The rearrangement uses TRBV7-9 and TRBJ1-4; D is unresolved. This clonotype was sampled from an adult who was a healthcare worker with PCR-confirmed SARS-CoV-2 infection or an uninfected control (not recorded which). In nucleotides, the CDR3 is TGTGCCAGCAGTTTTAGCGGGTCTGGGGAAAAACTGTTTTTT. Translated: CASSFSGSGEKLFF.